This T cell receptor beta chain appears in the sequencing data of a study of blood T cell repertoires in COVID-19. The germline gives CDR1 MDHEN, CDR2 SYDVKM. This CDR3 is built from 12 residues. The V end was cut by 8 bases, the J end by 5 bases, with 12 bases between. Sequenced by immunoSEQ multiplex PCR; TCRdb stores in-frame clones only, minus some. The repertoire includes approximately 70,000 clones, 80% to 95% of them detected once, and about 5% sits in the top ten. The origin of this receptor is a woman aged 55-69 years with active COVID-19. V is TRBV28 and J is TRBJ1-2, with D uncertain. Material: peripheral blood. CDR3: CASEEGRYGYTF. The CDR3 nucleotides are TGTGCCAGCGAGGAAGGGAGGTATGGCTACACCTTC.